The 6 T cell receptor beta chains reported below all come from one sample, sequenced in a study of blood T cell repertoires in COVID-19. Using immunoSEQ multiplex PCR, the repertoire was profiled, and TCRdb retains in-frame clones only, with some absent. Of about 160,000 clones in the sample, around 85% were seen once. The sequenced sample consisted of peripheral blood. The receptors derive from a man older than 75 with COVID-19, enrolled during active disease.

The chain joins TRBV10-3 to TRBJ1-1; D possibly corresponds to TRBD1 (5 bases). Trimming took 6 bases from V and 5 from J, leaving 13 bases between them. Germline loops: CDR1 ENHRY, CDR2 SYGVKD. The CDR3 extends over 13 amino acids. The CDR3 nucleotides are TGTGCCATCAGGGAAACAGGTTTAACTGAAGCTTTCTTT. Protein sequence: CAIRETGLTEAFF.

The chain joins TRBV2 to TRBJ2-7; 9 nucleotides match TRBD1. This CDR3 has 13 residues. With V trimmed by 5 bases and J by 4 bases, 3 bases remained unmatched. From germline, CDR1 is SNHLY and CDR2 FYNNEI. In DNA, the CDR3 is TGTGCCAGCAGTCGGACAGGGGATTACGAGCAGTACTTC. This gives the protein CASSRTGDYEQYF.

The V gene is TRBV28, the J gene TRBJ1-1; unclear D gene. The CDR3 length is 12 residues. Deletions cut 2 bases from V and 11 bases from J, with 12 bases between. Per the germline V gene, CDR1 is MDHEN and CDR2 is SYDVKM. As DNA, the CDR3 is TGTGCCAGCAGTTTAAGTCAGAGGAGGGCTTTCTTT. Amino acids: CASSLSQRRAFF.

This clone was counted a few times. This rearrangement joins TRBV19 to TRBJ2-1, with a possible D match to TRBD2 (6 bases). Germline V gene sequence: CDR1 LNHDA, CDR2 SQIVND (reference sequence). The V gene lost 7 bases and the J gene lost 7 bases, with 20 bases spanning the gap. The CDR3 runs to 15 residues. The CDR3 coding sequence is TGTGCCAGTAAGAATGGGGGGTTTCCGGGGAATGAGCAGTTCTTC. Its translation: CASKNGGFPGNEQFF.

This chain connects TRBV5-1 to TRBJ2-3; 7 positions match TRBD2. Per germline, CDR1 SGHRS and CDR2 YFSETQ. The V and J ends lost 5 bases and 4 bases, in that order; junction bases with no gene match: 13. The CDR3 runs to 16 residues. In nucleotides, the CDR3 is TGCGCCAGCAGTTCCGGGACTACCTTATTAGCAGATACGCAGTATTTT. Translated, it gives CASSSGTTLLADTQYF. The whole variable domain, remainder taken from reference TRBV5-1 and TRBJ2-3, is KAGVTQTPRYLIKTRGQQVTLSCSPISGHRSVSWYQQTPGQGLQFLFEYFSETQRNKGNFPGRFSGRQFSNSRSEMNVSTLELGDSALYLCASSSGTTLLADTQYFGPGTRLTVL.

The CDR3 DNA reads TGTGCCAGCAGCTTGGGGGGTGGGGACAGGGTGGCCACTGAAGCTTTCTTT. This translates into CASSLGGGDRVATEAFF. The chain couples TRBV5-4 to TRBJ1-1; 9 bases fit TRBD1. The CDR3 is 17 residues long. Germline V CDR1 and CDR2: SGHNT, YYREEE (reference sequence). V shed 0 bases and J 4 bases; nucleotides not matched to a gene: 10. The entire variable domain, with the rest obtained from reference TRBV5-4 and TRBJ1-1, is as follows: ETGVTQSPTHLIKTRGQQVTLRCSSQSGHNTVSWYQQALGQGPQFIFQYYREEENGRGNFPPRFSGLQFPNYSSELNVNALELDDSALYLCASSLGGGDRVATEAFFGQGTRLTVV.